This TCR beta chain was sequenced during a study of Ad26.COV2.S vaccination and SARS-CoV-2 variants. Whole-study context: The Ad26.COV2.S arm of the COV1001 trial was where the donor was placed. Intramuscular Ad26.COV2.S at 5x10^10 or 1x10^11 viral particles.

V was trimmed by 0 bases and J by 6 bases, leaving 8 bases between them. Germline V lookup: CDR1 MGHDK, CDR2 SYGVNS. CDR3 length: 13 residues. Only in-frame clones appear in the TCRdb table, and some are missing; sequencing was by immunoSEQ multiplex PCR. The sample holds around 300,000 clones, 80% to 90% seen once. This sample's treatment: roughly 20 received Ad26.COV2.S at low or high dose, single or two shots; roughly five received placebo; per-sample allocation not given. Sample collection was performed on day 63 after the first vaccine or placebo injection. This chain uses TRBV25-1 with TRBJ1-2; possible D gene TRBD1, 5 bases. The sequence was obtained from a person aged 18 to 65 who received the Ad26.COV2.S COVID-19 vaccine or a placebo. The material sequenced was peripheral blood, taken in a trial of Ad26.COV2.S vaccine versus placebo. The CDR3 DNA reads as TGTGCCAGCAGTGAATATCCACAGGATGGCTACACCTTC. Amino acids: CASSEYPQDGYTF.